The clone carrying this T cell receptor beta chain appeared many times. Its matching antigen is unknown. Clinical symptoms, serum thyroxine and TRAb, thyroid ultrasound and orbital computed tomography together formed the diagnostic basis. The sample originates from a study of T cells in Graves' hyperthyroidism and ophthalmopathy. Study as a whole: Once the initial diagnosis was made, peripheral blood was obtained before any treatment.

Trimming cost V 5 bases and J 5 bases, with 14 bases left between them. Germline V lookup: CDR1 SNHLY, CDR2 FYNNEI. The CDR3 is 14 residues long. Whole-study results and caveats: Ophthalmopathy and stable hyperthyroidism were told apart by a 13 V-J model. The model anticipated ophthalmopathy a median around six months pre-onset.

Amplified TCR beta CDR3 regions derived from RNA transcripts. Researchers ran a first-round RT-PCR on the TCR CDR3 using the HTBI primer set. One entry per CDR3 protein results from TCRdb running MiXCR on the multiplex PCR reads. There are about 400,000 distinct CDR3 sequences in the sample; 15% occur only once, and approximately 30% lies in the top ten. The sample consisted of blood. This rearrangement joins TRBV2 to TRBJ2-3, with D perhaps matching TRBD1 or TRBD2 (5 bases each). This TCR was sampled from a woman aged 30 to 39 with Graves' hyperthyroidism. The CDR3 sequence is CASSFGTRGDTQYF. The CDR3 nucleotides are TGTGCCAGCAGTTTCGGGACGAGGGGAGATACGCAGTATTTT. The full variable domain, with the rest looked up from reference TRBV2 and TRBJ2-3, is EPEVTQTPSHQVTQMGQEVILRCVPISNHLYFYWYRQILGQKVEFLVSFYNNEISEKSEIFDDQFSVERPDGSNFTLKIRSTKLEDSAMYFCASSFGTRGDTQYFGPGTRLTVL.